These 20 T cell receptor beta chains share one sample of origin, sequenced in a study of blood T cell repertoires in COVID-19. The table came from immunoSEQ multiplex PCR; TCRdb's copy has only in-frame clones and leaves some out. Of some 59,000 clones in the sample, more than 70% are singletons; the top ten hold 15% to 25%. Sequenced input: peripheral blood. Source of these receptors: a man aged 25-40 years with COVID-19, enrolled during active disease.

The J gene is TRBJ2-7, the V gene TRBV11-2; maybe TRBD1 (6 bases). V was trimmed by 0 bases and J by 4 bases, leaving 13 bases between them. The germline V gene has CDR1 SGHAT and CDR2 FQNNGV. The CDR3 sequence is 15 residues long. The CDR3: CASSLETGTVYEQYF. The CDR3 nucleotides are TGTGCCAGCAGCTTAGAAACAGGGACCGTTTACGAGCAGTACTTC. Drawing the rest from reference TRBV11-2 and TRBJ2-7, the complete variable domain is EAGVAQSPRYKIIEKRQSVAFWCNPISGHATLYWYQQILGQGPKLLIQFQNNGVVDDSQLPKDRFSAERLKGVDSTLKIQPAKLEDSAVYLCASSLETGTVYEQYFGPGTRLTVT.

DNA of the CDR3: TGTGCCAGCGATGGGACAGGGGCACCTATCGCGAACACCGGGGAGCTGTTTTTT. Its protein product is CASDGTGAPIANTGELFF. The V gene is TRBV7-9, the J gene TRBJ2-2; 10 bases align to TRBD1. The ends lost 8 bases at V and 0 bases at J; junction bases unmatched: 12. Per germline, CDR1 SEHNR and CDR2 FQNEAQ (reference sequence). The CDR3 sequence is 18 residues long.

The chain recombines TRBV2 with TRBJ1-3, with D unclear. This CDR3 spans 15 amino acids. CDR1 SNHLY and CDR2 FYNNEI come from the germline V gene. Trimming stripped 2 bases from V and 1 base from J, with 9 bases between. The chain's CDR3 is CASSEMRSSGNTIYF. As DNA, the CDR3 is TGTGCCAGCAGTGAAATGAGGTCATCTGGAAACACCATATATTTT.

This clone was counted only a few times. The chain is built from TRBV6-5 and TRBJ1-5, with no clear D. V lost 6 bases, J lost 7 bases, and 16 bases lay in between. The CDR3 contains 14 residues. Germline V gives CDR1 MNHEY, CDR2 SVGAGI. In nucleotides, the CDR3 is TGTGCCAGCAGGCCGGACGGGAGAGGGCAGCCCCAGCATTTT. It specifies CASRPDGRGQPQHF.

The chain recombines TRBV15 with TRBJ2-5, with D possibly being TRBD1 (6 bases). Germline assignment: CDR1 LNHNV and CDR2 YYDKDF (reference sequence). Trimming removed 0 bases from V and 5 bases from J, with 16 bases in between. The CDR3 covers 16 residues. Here the CDR3 reads CATSRDVVNTGETQYF. In nucleotides, the CDR3 is TGTGCCACCAGCAGAGATGTGGTGAATACAGGGGAGACCCAGTACTTC.

This clone occurred once. The chain joins TRBV10-3 to TRBJ2-7; TRBD1 agrees at 7 bases. The CDR3 contains 15 residues. J gave up 3 bases and V 6 bases, and 11 bases lay outside the gene matches. The V gene's germline CDR1 is ENHRY and CDR2 SYGVKD. As DNA, the CDR3 is TGTGCCATCAGGACGGACAGGAAGCCTTACTACGAGCAGTACTTC. This gives the protein CAIRTDRKPYYEQYF.

The CDR3 reads CASSPGTTPTYTGELFF. The CDR3 region has the DNA TGTGCCAGCAGCCCAGGGACAACCCCAACTTACACCGGGGAGCTGTTTTTT. The chain recombines TRBV5-8 with TRBJ2-2; tentatively, D is TRBD1 (6 bases). The CDR3 has 17 amino acids. Trimming took off 4 bases at V and 3 bases at J, with 19 bases between the two ends. From germline, CDR1 is SGHTS and CDR2 YDEGEE.

This clone was found a few times. The chain is built from TRBV2 and TRBJ1-4; 8 bases map to TRBD1. After removal of 2 bases from V and 8 bases from J, the junction contained 4 bases not matched to a gene. There are 14 residues in the CDR3. The germline V gene has CDR1 SNHLY and CDR2 FYNNEI. The CDR3 nucleotides are TGTGCCAGCAGTGAACAGGGGGCCCTAGAAAAACTGTTTTTT. Its translation is CASSEQGALEKLFF. Variable domain in full (rest from reference TRBV2 and TRBJ1-4): EPEVTQTPSHQVTQMGQEVILRCVPISNHLYFYWYRQILGQKVEFLVSFYNNEISEKSEIFDDQFSVERPDGSNFTLKIRSTKLEDSAMYFCASSEQGALEKLFFGSGTQLSVL.

The chain couples TRBV6-5 to TRBJ2-7; a possible D gene is TRBD1 (6 bases). The CDR3 has 16 amino acids. V was cut by 2 bases and J by 3 bases, with 17 bases left in between. From germline, CDR1 is MNHEY and CDR2 SVGAGI. DNA for the CDR3: TGTGCCAGCAGTTACGGGGCCGGACAGACGGGCTACGAGCAGTACTTC. It is translated as CASSYGAGQTGYEQYF.

V and J are TRBV4-1 and TRBJ2-3, with 9 positions matching TRBD2. V was clipped by 2 bases and J by 2 bases; unmatched bases: 8. Germline V gene lookup returns CDR1 MGHRA and CDR2 YSYEKL. The CDR3 has 17 residues. CDR3 DNA: TGCGCCAGCAGCCAACGCGGGCTAGCGGGAAACACAGATACGCAGTATTTT. Residues: CASSQRGLAGNTDTQYF.

This clone was counted once. Compared with germline, one end of the junction differs, possibly owing to a read error. The chain recombines TRBV6-2 or TRBV6-3 with TRBJ2-3; D ambiguous. Germline values: CDR1 MNHEY, CDR2 SVGEGT. The CDR3 spans 12 residues. In DNA form, the CDR3 reads TGTGCCAGCAGTTACTTTCAGCGCCCAGATATTTTT. Translated, it gives CASSYFQRPDIF.

The chain joins TRBV5-6 to TRBJ2-1; 11 nucleotides agree with TRBD2. The CDR3 is made up of 15 amino acids. CDR1 and CDR2 (germline): SGHDT, YYEEEE. V was pared by 0 bases and J by 6 bases, with 2 bases of the junction left unmatched. This CDR3 reads CASSLGLAGFNEQFF. CDR3 bases: TGTGCCAGCAGCTTGGGACTAGCGGGATTCAATGAGCAGTTCTTC.

This clone was observed a few times. CDR3 sequence reads: CASSLQGWIGNEQYF. The CDR3, as DNA: TGTGCCAGCAGCCTACAGGGGTGGATCGGAAACGAGCAGTACTTC. The J gene is TRBJ2-7, the V gene TRBV11-3, with 7 bases fitting TRBD1. The CDR3 spans 15 residues. Losses at the gene ends were 5 bases for V and 5 bases for J; bases not matched to a gene: 12. The germline V gene encodes CDR1 SGHNT and CDR2 YENEEA.

The V call is TRBV20-1, the J call TRBJ1-6, with D perhaps TRBD1 (6 bases). Germline V gives CDR1 DFQATT, CDR2 SNEGSKA (reference sequence). The V and J ends lost 3 bases and 7 bases respectively, with 7 bases between them. This CDR3 region has 12 residues. CDR3 in amino acids: CSASTGNSPLHF. The DNA for the CDR3 is TGCAGTGCTAGTACAGGGAATTCACCCCTCCACTTT.

This clone was detected once. The rearrangement uses TRBV28 and TRBJ1-2; no clear D gene. CDR3 size: 13 residues. In germline, CDR1 is MDHEN, CDR2 SYDVKM. The V and J ends lost 3 bases and 2 bases respectively, with 7 bases between them. This chain's CDR3 is CASSLELNYGYTF. In nucleotides, the CDR3 is TGTGCCAGCAGTTTGGAGCTAAACTATGGCTACACCTTC.

Turning to this clone: The junction departs from the called germline gene at one end, perhaps through a read error. The genes are TRBV7-7 and TRBJ2-5; weak D call: TRBD1 (7 bases). The CDR3 runs to 14 residues. In germline, CDR1 is SSHAT, CDR2 FNYEAQ (reference sequence). CDR3 residues: CASTRGTQQETQYF. The DNA of the CDR3 is TGTGCTAGCACCAGGGGGACTCAGCAAGAGACCCAGTACTTC.

The chain combines TRBV4-1 with TRBJ2-7; 7 nucleotides agree with TRBD2. V lost 2 bases to trimming and J lost 6 bases; unmatched junction nucleotides: 13. The germline V gene encodes CDR1 MGHRA and CDR2 YSYEKL. The CDR3 is 16 residues long. CDR3 coding DNA: TGCGCCAGCAGCCAACTGTTTCGCGGCAGGGAGGGCGAGCAGTACTTC. Amino acid sequence: CASSQLFRGREGEQYF.

The CDR3 loop is CASSPTDRVDGYTF. The CDR3 DNA is TGTGCCAGCTCACCAACCGACAGGGTCGACGGCTACACCTTC. The V and J genes are TRBV18 and TRBJ1-2; 7 bases align to TRBD1. CDR3 length: 14 amino acids. In germline, CDR1 is KGHSH, CDR2 LQKENI. The V and J ends lost 2 bases and 8 bases, in that order; junction bases with no gene match: 8.

CDR3 sequence (DNA): TGTGCCAGCAGTCTGGACAGGGGTTTCTCCTACGAGCAGTACTTC. Translation gives CASSLDRGFSYEQYF. V is TRBV2 and J is TRBJ2-7; 9 nucleotides agree with TRBD1. V gave up 5 bases and J gave up 0 bases; unmatched junction bases: 5. Germline V gene data show CDR1 as SNHLY and CDR2 as FYNNEI. The CDR3 runs 15 residues. The complete variable domain, with remaining parts taken from reference TRBV2 and TRBJ2-7, reads EPEVTQTPSHQVTQMGQEVILRCVPISNHLYFYWYRQILGQKVEFLVSFYNNEISEKSEIFDDQFSVERPDGSNFTLKIRSTKLEDSAMYFCASSLDRGFSYEQYFGPGTRLTVT.

This clone was counted between two and nine times. V gene TRBV3-1 (or the pseudogene TRBV3-2) combines with J gene TRBJ1-2, with D maybe TRBD1 (5 bases). The V end lost 4 bases, the J end lost 0 bases, and 9 bases lay between the germline ends. Looked up from germline, CDR1 is LGHDT and CDR2 is YNNKEL (reference sequence). The CDR3 contains 14 residues. CDR3 DNA: TGTGCCAGCAGCCTCGGGGGGGCTAACTATGGCTACACCTTC. This codes for CASSLGGANYGYTF.